This is a list of T cell receptor beta chains from one sample in a study of cytomegalovirus exposure and HLA in healthy donors. The assay was immunoSEQ multiplex PCR, and TCRdb's table has in-frame clones only and misses some. This sample has around 120,000 clones; roughly 80% occur once, and the top ten carry roughly 1.2%. Sequenced material: PBMCs. The source of these receptors is a girl aged 2 to 10 in good health and CMV-seronegative. The CDR3 runs from the conserved cysteine through the conserved F or W. The D gene is left open where the match is weak. Rows give clone size only sometimes, using once, few, many, or a class for an expanded clone.

V	D	size	J	DNA	CDR3
TRBV7-8	TRBD1	once	TRBJ2-3	TGTGCCAGCAGCTCCCGACGGACAGGCAGCACAGATACGCAGTATTTT	CASSSRRTGSTDTQYF
TRBV4-1	TRBD1	-	TRBJ2-1	TGCGCCAGCAGCCAAGTCAGACAGGGGGTTGAGCAGTTCTTC	CASSQVRQGVEQFF
TRBV6-4	-	-	TRBJ2-2	TGTGCCAGCATTGGAGGCGGGGAGCTGTTTTTT	CASIGGGELFF
TRBV6-5	-	-	TRBJ2-5	TGTGCCAGCAAACCTACAGGGTCCCAACCAGGGACCCAGTACTTC	CASKPTGSQPGTQYF
TRBV30	TRBD2	-	TRBJ2-3	TGTGCCTGGAGTGGTAGCGGGGGAGGCACAGATACGCAGTATTTT	CAWSGSGGGTDTQYF
TRBV7-9	TRBD1	-	TRBJ2-7	TGTGCCAGCAGCTCCCGGGACAGTCAATACTACGAGCAGTACTTC	CASSSRDSQYYEQYF
TRBV25-1	-	-	TRBJ2-3	TGTGCCAGCAGTGATCGTGGGAGGTCACCGAACACAGATACGCAGTATTTT	CASSDRGRSPNTDTQYF
TRBV9	-	-	TRBJ2-6	TGTGCCAGCAGCCCCTCGGGGTCTGGGGCCAACGTCCTGACTTTC	CASSPSGSGANVLTF
TRBV7-9	TRBD2	-	TRBJ2-1	TGTGCCAGCAGCCCTAGCGGATCCAATGAGCAGTTCTTC	CASSPSGSNEQFF
TRBV6-5	-	-	TRBJ1-1	TGTGCCAGCAGTTACGCCCATACAGTGAACACTGAAGCTTTCTTT	CASSYAHTVNTEAFF
TRBV5-1	TRBD2	-	TRBJ2-1	TGCGCCAGCAGCTCGAGCGGGGGTGCCGCCTACAATGAGCAGTTCTTC	CASSSSGGAAYNEQFF
TRBV2	-	-	TRBJ2-7	TGTGCCAGCAGTGAATATCAGGGGACGGACGAGCAGTACTTC	CASSEYQGTDEQYF
TRBV7-9	-	-	TRBJ1-2	TGTGCCAGCAGCCCGCGGGGCGGGCAGCCAAACTATGGCTACACCTTC	CASSPRGGQPNYGYTF
TRBV28	TRBD1	-	TRBJ2-7	TGTGCCAGCTCGGACAGGGCCTTTAACTACGAGCAGTACTTC	CASSDRAFNYEQYF
TRBV28	-	many	TRBJ1-2	TGTGCCAGCAGTCCTAGCCGGGGGGCCAGGTATGGCTACACCTTC	CASSPSRGARYGYTF
TRBV27	TRBD2	-	TRBJ2-3	TGTGCCAGCAGTTTATCCAGCGGGGGCGCCACAGATACGCAGTATTTT	CASSLSSGGATDTQYF
TRBV19	TRBD2	-	TRBJ2-3	TGTGCCAGTAGTATAATGGGGCGGGAGAGTGTAGATACGCAGTATTTT	CASSIMGRESVDTQYF
TRBV7-2	-	-	TRBJ2-2	TGTGCCAGCAGCTTAAATTTCCGAGGAACCGGGGAGCTGTTTTTT	CASSLNFRGTGELFF
TRBV6-1	-	-	TRBJ2-7	TGTGCCAGCAGTGATCTCGCGGGGGCCTCCTACGAGCAGTACTTC	CASSDLAGASYEQYF
TRBV10-3	-	-	TRBJ2-2	TGTGCCACCTCCTACCTTACAGAGGGCGGGGAGCTGTTTTTT	CATSYLTEGGELFF
TRBV2	TRBD1	few	TRBJ1-4	TGTGCCAGTTGTAGACAGGGGTTGTCTGAAAAACTGTTTTTT	CASCRQGLSEKLFF
TRBV7-6	TRBD1	few	TRBJ1-3	TGTGCCAGCAGCCCCGGGACAGGGGTATCTCTCTCTGGAAACACCATATATTTT	CASSPGTGVSLSGNTIYF
TRBV5-1	TRBD1	-	TRBJ2-7	TGCGCCAGCAGCTTGGACAGGGGTTACGAGCAGTACTTC	CASSLDRGYEQYF
TRBV7-9	-	-	TRBJ1-3	TGTGCCAGCAGCTTCCCCTTCAGTACCCAATCTGGAAACACCATATATTTT	CASSFPFSTQSGNTIYF
TRBV7-2	-	-	TRBJ1-6	TGTGCCAGCAGCTCGCTTGAGTCACCCCTCCACTTT	CASSSLESPLHF
TRBV2	-	few	TRBJ1-5	TGTGCCAGCAGTGAATTACAGGCGATCAATCAGCCCCAGCATTTT	CASSELQAINQPQHF
TRBV27	TRBD2	-	TRBJ2-7	TGTGCCAGCAGTTTATTTATAGCGGGGCCCTCCTACGAGCAGTACTTC	CASSLFIAGPSYEQYF
TRBV5-4	-	-	TRBJ2-5	TGTGCCAGCAGCCGTACTGGGACTGGATCTTTAATGCAAGAGACCCAGTACTTC	CASSRTGTGSLMQETQYF
TRBV30	TRBD2	few	TRBJ2-2	TGTGCCGGCCAAGCGGGAGGGCGGAACACCGGGGAGCTGTTTTTT	CAGQAGGRNTGELFF
TRBV28	-	-	TRBJ1-2	TGTGCCAGCAGGGGAATACAGGGATTCTCTGGCTACACCTTC	CASRGIQGFSGYTF
TRBV18	TRBD2	-	TRBJ2-3	TGTGCCAGCTCACCAAGTCCACGGGACTTTCTAGCGGGACGGACAGATACGCAGTATTTT	CASSPSPRDFLAGRTDTQYF
TRBV19	-	-	TRBJ2-3	TGTGCCAGCTCCCGGGACTTTACTATCCTGCAGTATTTT	CASSRDFTILQYF
TRBV2	TRBD1	few	TRBJ2-6	TGTGCCAGGGGGGACAGGTCTGGGGCCAACGTCCTGACTTTC	CARGDRSGANVLTF
TRBV4-3	TRBD2	-	TRBJ2-1	TGCGCCAGCAGCCCCGTCGGCGAGACTAGCGGGGCCCAACGCAATGAGCAGTTCTTC	CASSPVGETSGAQRNEQFF
TRBV28	TRBD1	-	TRBJ2-7	TGTGCCAGCACTGGTGTTGGTCAGGGGGTGATCTACGAGCAGTACTTC	CASTGVGQGVIYEQYF
TRBV30	TRBD1	-	TRBJ1-6	TGTGCCTGTTCGACAGGGTATAATTCACCCCTCCACTTT	CACSTGYNSPLHF
TRBV19	-	few	TRBJ1-5	TGTGCCAGTAGTATGACAGGAGATAGCAATCAGCCCCAGCATTTT	CASSMTGDSNQPQHF
TRBV7-2	-	-	TRBJ2-1	TGTGCCAGCACCCCTAAACTCCCCTCCTACAATGAGCAGTTCTTC	CASTPKLPSYNEQFF
TRBV5-1	-	once	TRBJ1-6	TGCGCCAGCAGCTTGGGCAGTGGGAGCTCCTATAATTCACCCCTCCACTTT	CASSLGSGSSYNSPLHF
TRBV19	-	-	TRBJ1-2	TGTGCCAGTAGTAATGCGCCAGGGGAGGGGTGGAACTATGGCTACACCTTC	CASSNAPGEGWNYGYTF
TRBV6-6	TRBD1	-	TRBJ2-3	TGTGCCAGCAGGGCCAGGGGGCGCGTTGATACGCAGTATTTT	CASRARGRVDTQYF
TRBV6-1	-	few	TRBJ2-7	TGTGCCAGCAGTGAATTTAGTCGAGCAAGCTCCTACGAGCAGTACTTC	CASSEFSRASSYEQYF
TRBV6-5	-	-	TRBJ2-5	TGTGCCAGCAGTTCCCCCGGGGGACACCAAGAGACCCAGTACTTC	CASSSPGGHQETQYF
TRBV7-9	TRBD2	-	TRBJ2-1	TGTGCCAGCAGCCCCGGGACTAGCGGGGGGGCCGGGGAGCAGTTCTTC	CASSPGTSGGAGEQFF
TRBV7-6	-	-	TRBJ2-5	TGTGCCAGCAGCCCGAGACTAGTTGGGGAGACCCAGTACTTC	CASSPRLVGETQYF
TRBV18	TRBD1	once	TRBJ1-6	TGTGCCAGCTCACCAAATTTCGGACAGGGGAGTTCACCCCTCCACTTT	CASSPNFGQGSSPLHF
TRBV10-1	-	-	TRBJ2-7	TGCGCCAGCAGTGATAAGGGGCTACTGGACGAGCAGTACTTC	CASSDKGLLDEQYF
TRBV28	TRBD1	-	TRBJ1-1	TGTGCCAGTGAGGACGGGGACAGGGAGAACACTGAAGCTTTCTTT	CASEDGDRENTEAFF
TRBV5-4	-	-	TRBJ2-5	TGTGCCAGCAGCTTGATCGGAGGTAGGGAGACCCAGTACTTC	CASSLIGGRETQYF
TRBV7-2	-	-	TRBJ2-3	TGTGCCAGCAGCTTAGAGGGGGCAGATACGCAGTATTTT	CASSLEGADTQYF
TRBV30	-	-	TRBJ1-4	TGTGCCTGGAGTCGACATAATGAAAACCTGTTTTTT	CAWSRHNENLFF
TRBV29-1	TRBD2	-	TRBJ2-7	TGCAGCGTTGAACGGGAAACTCCCTCCGGGACTACGTACGAGCAGTACTTC	CSVERETPSGTTYEQYF
TRBV6-5	-	-	TRBJ1-2	TGTGCCAGCAGTTCCCTCTTTTCGGCTAACTATGGCTACACCTTC	CASSSLFSANYGYTF